Listed below are T cell receptor beta chains from one sample, sequenced in a study of CD8 T cells in ankylosing spondylitis. TCRdb reprocessed the 5' RACE reads with MiXCR, giving one entry per CDR3 protein. Here the sample spans 36,000 or so distinct CDR3 sequences, roughly 11% being singletons. Input material: synovial fluid, either unsorted or a sorted T cell fraction (not recorded which). These receptors originate from a male donor with ankylosing spondylitis. Each CDR3 is given with its conserved first and last residue. D genes are given only for firm matches. Rows give clone size only sometimes, using once, few, many, or a class for an expanded clone.

size	V	J	D	DNA	CDR3
NA	TRBV2	TRBJ2-7	TRBD1	TGTGCCAGCAGGAAGACAGGGAACTACGAGCAGTACTTC	CASRKTGNYEQYF
NA	TRBV19	TRBJ2-1	TRBD2	TGTGCCAGTAGTATAGGTGCTAGCGGAAAGTTCTTC	CASSIGASGKFF
many	TRBV5-1	TRBJ1-1	NA	TGCGCCAGCAGCTTGGAGTGGTGGGAGGACTGGAACACTGAAGCTTTCTTT	CASSLEWWEDWNTEAFF
many	TRBV5-1	TRBJ1-1	NA	TGCGCCAGCGGGGACTCCACGAACACTGAAGCTTTCTTT	CASGDSTNTEAFF
NA	TRBV5-1	TRBJ1-5	NA	TGCGCCAGCAGCTTGGAACCAGGGTCCCCGGAACAGCCCCAGCATTTT	CASSLEPGSPEQPQHF
many	TRBV4-1	TRBJ1-5	NA	TGCGCCAGCAGCCAACCCGGACGGGACATTAATCAGCCCCAGCATTTT	CASSQPGRDINQPQHF
many	TRBV20-1	TRBJ2-7	TRBD1	TGCAGTGCTAGGTCCCTCGAGGGACAGACACCTTCCTACGAGCAGTACTTC	CSARSLEGQTPSYEQYF
many	TRBV2	TRBJ2-2	NA	TGTGCCAGCAGTGAGGGGGCAGCTTCGGTCGGGGAGCTGTTTTTT	CASSEGAASVGELFF
many	TRBV5-5	TRBJ2-1	NA	TGTGCCAGCAGCTTGGTGGCGGGGACCTACAATGAGCAGTTCTTC	CASSLVAGTYNEQFF
medium-sized	TRBV7-8	TRBJ2-7	TRBD2	TGTGCCAGCAGCTCCGGGACTAGCGGGAGCTCCTACGAGCAGTACTTC	CASSSGTSGSSYEQYF
many	TRBV27	TRBJ2-7	NA	TGTGCCAGCAGTCCCCGGGGACCCGACGGGATATACGAGCAGTACTTC	CASSPRGPDGIYEQYF
NA	TRBV11-2	TRBJ2-3	TRBD1	TGTGCCAGCAACCACGCAGGGGGCGATAGCACAGATACGCAGTATTTT	CASNHAGGDSTDTQYF
NA	TRBV12-3/TRBV12-4	TRBJ2-3	NA	TGTGCCAGCAGTCCGTTGGCCAGTTCAGATACGCAGTATTTT	CASSPLASSDTQYF
many	TRBV3-1	TRBJ2-1	NA	TGTGCCAGCAGCCCGCTGCAAGGCCAGGCGATCCCGGACAATGAGCAGTTCTTC	CASSPLQGQAIPDNEQFF
few	TRBV15	TRBJ2-7	NA	TGTGCCACCAGCAGCCCCCGGAAAGCAGGATCCTACGAGCAGTACTTC	CATSSPRKAGSYEQYF
NA	TRBV7-9	TRBJ2-1	TRBD2	TGTGCCAGCAGCGCGGGACTAGCGGGGTCCGGTGAGCAGTTCTTC	CASSAGLAGSGEQFF
few	TRBV6-1	TRBJ2-3	TRBD1	TGTGCCAGCAGGAAAACAGGGGGCGCAGGAGTTACGCAGTATTTT	CASRKTGGAGVTQYF
NA	TRBV9	TRBJ2-7	TRBD2	TGTGCCAGCAGCGACGGACTAGATACGCTCGAGCAGTACTTC	CASSDGLDTLEQYF
many	TRBV7-3	TRBJ2-3	NA	TGTGCCAGCAGCTTAGGTGCCGGAACTAGCACAGATACGCAGTATTTT	CASSLGAGTSTDTQYF
few	TRBV6-1	TRBJ2-4	NA	TGTGCCAGCAGTGAACGGGGCCTAGCCAAAAACATTCAGTACTTC	CASSERGLAKNIQYF
NA	TRBV15	TRBJ2-7	TRBD1	TGTGCCACCAGCAGAAGGGGACAGGGTGTTCTCGAGCAGTACTTC	CATSRRGQGVLEQYF
few	TRBV24-1	TRBJ2-4	TRBD1	TGTGCCACCAGTACCGGGACAGGACACGGGGTAGCCAAAAACATTCAGTACTTC	CATSTGTGHGVAKNIQYF
NA	TRBV9	TRBJ1-1	NA	TGTGCCAGCAGCGAACAGGCGATGAACACTGAAGCTTTCTTT	CASSEQAMNTEAFF
many	TRBV28	TRBJ2-3	NA	TGTGCCAGCAGCCCAACGGGGGACGGTGCGGATACGCAGTATTTT	CASSPTGDGADTQYF
many	TRBV20-1	TRBJ2-1	NA	TGCAGTGCTAGAGATCGATCCAAGCGAGATGAGCAGTTCTTC	CSARDRSKRDEQFF
NA	TRBV29-1	TRBJ2-1	NA	TGCAGCGTTGAAAGGTCGGGGTTTTACAATGAGCAGTTCTTC	CSVERSGFYNEQFF
NA	TRBV14	TRBJ2-3	NA	TGTGCCAGCAGCCCCCACGGACGGATTAGCACAGATACGCAGTATTTT	CASSPHGRISTDTQYF
NA	TRBV20-1	TRBJ2-2	TRBD2	TGCAGTGCTAGTACGAGACTAGCGGGAGCTTGGACCGGGGAGCTGTTTTTT	CSASTRLAGAWTGELFF
few	TRBV9	TRBJ2-6	NA	TGTGCCAGCAGCGCGGGGAGCATGACCAACGTCCTGACTTTC	CASSAGSMTNVLTF
medium-sized	TRBV11-2	TRBJ2-3	TRBD1	TGTGCCAGCAACTTTGGACAGGGCACAGATACGCAGTATTTT	CASNFGQGTDTQYF
medium-sized	TRBV23-1	TRBJ1-4	NA	TGCGCCAGCAGTTCCACGGTGGTTAATGAAAAACTGTTTTTT	CASSSTVVNEKLFF
few	TRBV28	TRBJ1-4	NA	TGTGCCAGCAGCCCCGGGGGGGGGTGGGAAAAACTGTTTTTT	CASSPGGGWEKLFF
NA	TRBV28	TRBJ1-4	TRBD1	TGTGCCAGCAGTTTATTAGGGACAGCTAAAGGGGAAAAACTGTTTTTT	CASSLLGTAKGEKLFF
NA	TRBV27	TRBJ2-5	NA	TGTGCCAGCAGTCGAGGCGGACCCCAAGAGACCCAGTACTTC	CASSRGGPQETQYF
NA	TRBV20-1	TRBJ2-1	TRBD2	TGCAGTGCTAGAGATTTTGCGGCTAGCGGGGAAATCAATGAGCAGTTCTTC	CSARDFAASGEINEQFF
many	TRBV7-9	TRBJ2-6	NA	TGTGCCAGCAGCTTAGGGTCATTTGGGGCCAACGTCCTGACTTTC	CASSLGSFGANVLTF
NA	TRBV9	TRBJ2-1	TRBD2	TGTGCCAGCAGCGGTCTGACTAGCGGGAGGCTTGTAGGGCAGTTCTTC	CASSGLTSGRLVGQFF
few	TRBV20-1	TRBJ1-1	TRBD1	TGCAGTGCTAGAATAGGCCAGGGGGCGACTGAAGCTTTCTTT	CSARIGQGATEAFF
many	TRBV29-1	TRBJ2-1	NA	TGCAGCGTTCGAAAAGCTCACAATGAGCAGTTCTTC	CSVRKAHNEQFF
many	TRBV6-1	TRBJ2-2	NA	TGTGCCAGCAGTGACCCAGCCACCGGGGAGCTGTTTTTT	CASSDPATGELFF
many	TRBV7-8	TRBJ2-7	NA	TGTGCCAGCAGCTTAGCGGGATCGGGCAGTACCTACGAGCAGTACTTC	CASSLAGSGSTYEQYF
few	TRBV7-2	TRBJ1-5	NA	TGTGCCAGCAGCTTAGTTTTTGGGGGCAATCAGCCCCAGCATTTT	CASSLVFGGNQPQHF
NA	TRBV6-2/TRBV6-3	TRBJ2-2	NA	TGTGCCAGCAGTTACACCGATCAGCGCGGGACAGTAAAAACCGGGGAGCTGTTTTTT	CASSYTDQRGTVKTGELFF
NA	TRBV27	TRBJ1-2	NA	TGTGCCAGCAGTCACCCGCCCGGGGGTAACTATGGCTACACCTTC	CASSHPPGGNYGYTF
few	TRBV6-1	TRBJ2-5	TRBD2	TGTGCCAGCAGAAAACGGACTAGCGGAAACCAGTACTTC	CASRKRTSGNQYF
few	TRBV5-7	TRBJ2-5	NA	TGTGCCAGCAGCTTGTTTTGGTTGGTTTTATTCCAAGAGACCCAGTACTTC	CASSLFWLVLFQETQYF
many	TRBV5-6	TRBJ2-7	NA	TGTGCCAGCAGCTTGGTCGTTGCTGACGAGCAGTACTTC	CASSLVVADEQYF
NA	TRBV12-3/TRBV12-4	TRBJ2-3	TRBD2	TGTGCCAGCAGTTCCTCCGGGACTAGCGGGATTCACCCGACGCAGTATTTT	CASSSSGTSGIHPTQYF
NA	TRBV20-1	TRBJ2-1	NA	TGCAGTGCCCTCCCTCCCATGGGGGGCAATGAGCAGTTCTTC	CSALPPMGGNEQFF
few	TRBV29-1	TRBJ2-2	NA	TGCAGCGCAGATACAGGTTCGGCCGGGGAGCTGTTTTTT	CSADTGSAGELFF
few	TRBV7-2	TRBJ1-1	TRBD1	TGTGCCAGCAGCATACCAGGGGGTCGCGATGAAGCTTTCTTT	CASSIPGGRDEAFF
few	TRBV10-3	TRBJ2-7	TRBD2	TGTGCCATCGGCAAACTAGCGGGGGCCTACGAGCAGTACTTC	CAIGKLAGAYEQYF
many	TRBV20-1	TRBJ2-5	NA	TGCAGTGCCCGAACGCCGGAAGAGACCCAGTACTTC	CSARTPEETQYF
NA	TRBV10-3	TRBJ1-6	NA	TGTGCCATCAGTGAGTCGAATAATTCACCCCTCCACTTT	CAISESNNSPLHF
many	TRBV20-1	TRBJ2-7	TRBD2	TGCAGTGCTGTGCCGGGACTAGCGGGTTTCTACGAGCAGTACTTC	CSAVPGLAGFYEQYF
few	TRBV2	TRBJ2-7	NA	TGTGCCAGCAGAGGACACAACCATCGGTACGAGCAGTACTTC	CASRGHNHRYEQYF
NA	TRBV2	TRBJ2-7	TRBD2	TGTGCCAGCAACGGACTAGCGGTTATCTACGAGCAGTACTTC	CASNGLAVIYEQYF
many	TRBV12-5	TRBJ1-1	NA	TGTGCTAGTGGTTTGGTAAGGGGATCGACAGACTCCGGGGAAGCTTTCTTT	CASGLVRGSTDSGEAFF
NA	TRBV7-8	TRBJ2-1	TRBD2	TGTGCCAGCAGCAAATCCGGGACTAGCTACAATGAGCAGTTCTTC	CASSKSGTSYNEQFF
few	TRBV10-2	TRBJ1-5	NA	TGCGCCAGCAGTTTCAACTTCGACAGGACTAAACAGCCCCAGCATTTT	CASSFNFDRTKQPQHF